This T cell receptor beta chain was captured by sequencing in a study of blood T cells in healthy people across ages. Study-level results: There was a strong correlation between TCR beta diversity and naive T cell percentage.

Primed by a sample-barcoded 5' primer and a J-beta primer mix, a second PCR proceeded for about 6 to 12 cycles. Via MiXCR, TCRdb re-called the 5' RACE reads, giving one row per CDR3 protein. There are about 1.6 million distinct CDR3 sequences in the sample; 30% to 40% occur only once, and roughly 10% lies in the top ten. V was pared by 5 bases and J by 5 bases, with 2 bases of the junction left unmatched. CDR1 and CDR2 (germline): ENHRY, SYGVKD. The CDR3 extends over 14 amino acids. This clonotype was observed a handful of times. No antigen is known for it. What was sequenced was blood. The TCR comes from a woman aged 30 to 39 in good health. The gene calls are TRBV10-3 and TRBJ1-6, with TRBD1 matching 8 bases. CDR3 sequence (DNA): TGTGCCATCAGTACGGACAGGGATAATTCACCCCTCCACTTT. It encodes CAISTDRDNSPLHF.